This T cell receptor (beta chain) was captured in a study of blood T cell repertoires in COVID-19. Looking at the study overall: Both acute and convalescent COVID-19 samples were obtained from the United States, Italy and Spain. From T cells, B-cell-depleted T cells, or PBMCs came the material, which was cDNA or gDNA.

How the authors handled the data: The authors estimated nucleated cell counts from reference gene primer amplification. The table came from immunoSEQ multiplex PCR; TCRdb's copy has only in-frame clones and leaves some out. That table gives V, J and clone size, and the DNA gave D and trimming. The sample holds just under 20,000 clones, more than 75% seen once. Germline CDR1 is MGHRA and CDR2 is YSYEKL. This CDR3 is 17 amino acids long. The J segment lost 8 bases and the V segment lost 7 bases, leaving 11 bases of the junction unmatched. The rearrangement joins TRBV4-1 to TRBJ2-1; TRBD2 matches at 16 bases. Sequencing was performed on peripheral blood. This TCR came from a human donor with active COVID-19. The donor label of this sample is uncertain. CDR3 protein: CASTPQGLAGGRDEQFF. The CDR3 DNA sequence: TGCGCCAGCACACCGCAGGGACTAGCGGGGGGGCGGGATGAGCAGTTCTTC.